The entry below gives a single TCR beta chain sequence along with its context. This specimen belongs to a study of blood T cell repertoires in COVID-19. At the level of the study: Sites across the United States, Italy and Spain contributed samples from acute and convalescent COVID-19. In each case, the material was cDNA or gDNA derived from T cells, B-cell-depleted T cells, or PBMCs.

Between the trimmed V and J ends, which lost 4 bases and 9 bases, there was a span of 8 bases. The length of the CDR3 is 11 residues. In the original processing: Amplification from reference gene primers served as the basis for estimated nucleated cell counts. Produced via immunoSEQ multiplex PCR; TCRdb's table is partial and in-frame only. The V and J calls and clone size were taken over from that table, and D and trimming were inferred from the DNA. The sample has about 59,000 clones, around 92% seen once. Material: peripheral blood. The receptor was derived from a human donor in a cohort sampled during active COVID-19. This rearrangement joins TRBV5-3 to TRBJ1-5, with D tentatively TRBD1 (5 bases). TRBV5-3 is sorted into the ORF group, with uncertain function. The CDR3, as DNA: TGTGCCAGAAGCCAGGGTCCGCCCCAGCATTTT. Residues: CARSQGPPQHF.